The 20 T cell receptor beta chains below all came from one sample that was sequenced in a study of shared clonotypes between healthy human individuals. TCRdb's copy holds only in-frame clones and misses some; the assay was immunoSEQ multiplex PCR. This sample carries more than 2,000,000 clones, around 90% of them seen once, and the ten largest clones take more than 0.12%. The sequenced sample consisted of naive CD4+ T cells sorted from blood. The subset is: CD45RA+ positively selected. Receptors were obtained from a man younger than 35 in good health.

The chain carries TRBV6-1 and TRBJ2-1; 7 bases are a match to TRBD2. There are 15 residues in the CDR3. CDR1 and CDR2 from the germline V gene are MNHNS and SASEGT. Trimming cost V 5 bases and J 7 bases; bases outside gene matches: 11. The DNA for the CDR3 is TGTGCCAGCAGTCTTGGGGGGGGAGGGTGGAATGAGCAGTTCTTC. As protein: CASSLGGGGWNEQFF.

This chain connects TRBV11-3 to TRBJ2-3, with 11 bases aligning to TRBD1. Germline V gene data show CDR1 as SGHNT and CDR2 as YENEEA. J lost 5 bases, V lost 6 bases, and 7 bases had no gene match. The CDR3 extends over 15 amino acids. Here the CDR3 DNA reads TGTGCCAGCAGTCCGGACAGGGGGCTTGGAGATACGCAGTATTTT. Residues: CASSPDRGLGDTQYF.

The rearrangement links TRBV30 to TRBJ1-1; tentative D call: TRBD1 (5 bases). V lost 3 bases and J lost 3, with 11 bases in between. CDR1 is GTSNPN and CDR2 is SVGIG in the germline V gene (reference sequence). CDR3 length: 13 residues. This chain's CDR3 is CAWSVKGDTEAFF. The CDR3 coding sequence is TGTGCCTGGAGCGTCAAAGGGGACACTGAAGCTTTCTTT. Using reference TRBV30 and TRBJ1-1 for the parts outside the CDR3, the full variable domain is SQTIHQWPATLVQPVGSPLSLECTVEGTSNPNLYWYRQAAGRGLQLLFYSVGIGQISSEVPQNLSASRPQDRQFILSSKKLLLSDSGFYLCAWSVKGDTEAFFGQGTRLTVV.

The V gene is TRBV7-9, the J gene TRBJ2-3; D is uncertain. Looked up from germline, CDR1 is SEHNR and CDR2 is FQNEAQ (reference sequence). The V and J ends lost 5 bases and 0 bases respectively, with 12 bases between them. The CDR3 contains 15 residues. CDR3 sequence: CASSLRTPSTDTQYF. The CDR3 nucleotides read TGTGCCAGCAGCCTCAGGACCCCCAGCACAGATACGCAGTATTTT.

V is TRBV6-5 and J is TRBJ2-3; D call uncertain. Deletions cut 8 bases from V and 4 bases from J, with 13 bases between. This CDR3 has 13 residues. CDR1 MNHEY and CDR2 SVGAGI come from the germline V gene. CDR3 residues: CASGTSPPDTQYF. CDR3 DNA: TGTGCCAGCGGAACCAGCCCCCCAGATACGCAGTATTTT.

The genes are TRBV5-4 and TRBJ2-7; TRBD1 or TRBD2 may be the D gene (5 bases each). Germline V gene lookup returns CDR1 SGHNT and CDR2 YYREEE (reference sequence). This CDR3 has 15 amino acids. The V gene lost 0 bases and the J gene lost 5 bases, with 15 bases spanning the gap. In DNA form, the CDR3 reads TGTGCCAGCAGCTTGGCTGCAGGGTTGCGGGACGAGCAGTACTTC. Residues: CASSLAAGLRDEQYF.

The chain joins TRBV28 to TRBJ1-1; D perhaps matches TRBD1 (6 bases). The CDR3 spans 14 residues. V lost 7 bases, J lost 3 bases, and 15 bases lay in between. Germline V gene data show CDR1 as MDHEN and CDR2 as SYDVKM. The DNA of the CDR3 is TGTGCCAGCACCTTCCAGGGGTCTTACACTGAAGCTTTCTTT. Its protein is CASTFQGSYTEAFF.

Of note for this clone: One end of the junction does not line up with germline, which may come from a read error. The CDR3 sequence is CATSRVGFSTDTQYF. The CDR3 bases are TGTGCCACCAGCAGAGTAGGTTTCAGCACGGATACGCAGTATTTT. The rearrangement uses TRBV15 and TRBJ2-3; D is ambiguous. CDR3 length: 15 amino acids. Germline CDR1 LNHNV, CDR2 YYDKDF (reference sequence).

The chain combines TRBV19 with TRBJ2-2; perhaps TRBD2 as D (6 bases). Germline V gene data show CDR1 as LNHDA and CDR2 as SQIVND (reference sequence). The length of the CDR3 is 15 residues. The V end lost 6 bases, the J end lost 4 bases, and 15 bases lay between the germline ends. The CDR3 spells CASSVGTVSTGELFF. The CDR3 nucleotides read TGTGCCAGTAGCGTAGGGACTGTTTCCACCGGGGAGCTGTTTTTT.

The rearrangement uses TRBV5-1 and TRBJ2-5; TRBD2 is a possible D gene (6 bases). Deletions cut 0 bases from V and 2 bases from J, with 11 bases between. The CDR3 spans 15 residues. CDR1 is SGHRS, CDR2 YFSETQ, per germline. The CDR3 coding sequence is TGCGCCAGCAGCTTGGTGGGGAGGTCACAAGAGACCCAGTACTTC. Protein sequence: CASSLVGRSQETQYF.

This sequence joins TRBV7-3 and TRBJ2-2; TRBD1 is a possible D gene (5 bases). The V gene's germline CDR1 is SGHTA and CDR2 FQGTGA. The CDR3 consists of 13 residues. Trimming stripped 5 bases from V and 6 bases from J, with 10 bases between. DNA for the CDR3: TGTGCCAGCAGCCTAGGGGTACCCGGGGAGCTGTTTTTT. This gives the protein CASSLGVPGELFF. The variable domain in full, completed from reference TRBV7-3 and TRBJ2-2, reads GAGVSQTPSNKVTEKGKYVELRCDPISGHTALYWYRQSLGQGPEFLIYFQGTGAADDSGLPNDRFFAVRPEGSVSTLKIQRTERGDSAVYLCASSLGVPGELFFGEGSRLTVL.

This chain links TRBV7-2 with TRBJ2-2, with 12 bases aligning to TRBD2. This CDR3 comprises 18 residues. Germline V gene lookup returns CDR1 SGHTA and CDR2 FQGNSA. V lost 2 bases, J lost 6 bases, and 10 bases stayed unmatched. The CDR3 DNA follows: TGTGCCAGCAGCTTAAGGGTCTTGACTAGCGGGAGCCCCGGGGAGCTGTTTTTT. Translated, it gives CASSLRVLTSGSPGELFF.

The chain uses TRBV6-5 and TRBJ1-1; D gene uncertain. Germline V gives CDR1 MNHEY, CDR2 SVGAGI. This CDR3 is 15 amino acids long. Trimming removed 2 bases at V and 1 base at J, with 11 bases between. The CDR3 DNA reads TGTGCCAGCAGTTACCCCCGCGGGAAGAACACTGAAGCTTTCTTT. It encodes CASSYPRGKNTEAFF.

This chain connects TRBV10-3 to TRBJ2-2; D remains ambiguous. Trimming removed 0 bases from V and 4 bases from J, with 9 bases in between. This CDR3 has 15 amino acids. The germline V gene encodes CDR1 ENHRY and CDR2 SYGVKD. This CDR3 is CAISESKVRTGELFF. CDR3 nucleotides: TGTGCCATCAGTGAGTCGAAAGTACGCACCGGGGAGCTGTTTTTT.

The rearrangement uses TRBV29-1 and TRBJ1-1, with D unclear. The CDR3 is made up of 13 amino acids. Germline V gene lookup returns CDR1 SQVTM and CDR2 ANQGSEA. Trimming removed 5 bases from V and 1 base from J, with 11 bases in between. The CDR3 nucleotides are TGCAGCGTTCCCTCAGGAGGGAACACTGAAGCTTTCTTT. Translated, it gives CSVPSGGNTEAFF.

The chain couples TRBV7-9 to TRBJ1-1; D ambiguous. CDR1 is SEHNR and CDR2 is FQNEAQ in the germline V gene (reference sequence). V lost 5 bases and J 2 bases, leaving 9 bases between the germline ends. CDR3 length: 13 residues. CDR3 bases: TGTGCCAGCAGCCCAGTGGTAAACACTGAAGCTTTCTTT. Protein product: CASSPVVNTEAFF.

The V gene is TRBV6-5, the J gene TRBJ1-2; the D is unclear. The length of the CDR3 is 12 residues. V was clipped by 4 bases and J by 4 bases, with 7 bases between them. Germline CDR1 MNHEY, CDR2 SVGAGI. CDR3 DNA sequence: TGTGCCAGCAGTTGGCCTGTCTATGGCTACACCTTC. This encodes CASSWPVYGYTF.

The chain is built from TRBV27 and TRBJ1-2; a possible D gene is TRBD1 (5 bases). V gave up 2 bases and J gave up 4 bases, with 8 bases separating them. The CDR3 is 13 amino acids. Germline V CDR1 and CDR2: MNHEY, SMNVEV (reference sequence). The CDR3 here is CASSLRQSYGYTF. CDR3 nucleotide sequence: TGTGCCAGCAGTTTACGACAGTCCTATGGCTACACCTTC.

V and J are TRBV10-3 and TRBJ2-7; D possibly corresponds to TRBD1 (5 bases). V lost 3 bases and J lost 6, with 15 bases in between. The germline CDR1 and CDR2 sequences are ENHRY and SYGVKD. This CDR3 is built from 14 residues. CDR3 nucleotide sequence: TGTGCCATCAGTGATGATCAGGGTCTCACCGAGCAGTACTTC. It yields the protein CAISDDQGLTEQYF.

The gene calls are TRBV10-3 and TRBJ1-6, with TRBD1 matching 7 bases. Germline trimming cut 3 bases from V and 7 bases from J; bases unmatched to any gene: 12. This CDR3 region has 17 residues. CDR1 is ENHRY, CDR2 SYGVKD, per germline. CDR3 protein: CAISDWSGGQLNSPLHF. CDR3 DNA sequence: TGTGCCATCAGTGATTGGTCAGGGGGTCAGCTCAATTCACCCCTCCACTTT.